This TCR beta chain was profiled in a study of CD8 T cells in ankylosing spondylitis. About this clonotype: At one end, the junction sequence differs from germline, possibly due to a read error.

Using its own MiXCR run on the 5' RACE reads, TCRdb lists one record per CDR3 protein. The table has some 130,000 distinct CDR3 sequences, roughly an eighth seen once; the top ten hold 2.5% to 3%. The source is a female donor with ankylosing spondylitis or in good health (not recorded which). The source material was blood, either unsorted or a sorted T cell fraction (not recorded which).

This CDR3 reads CASSLTVSGNTMYF. Written as DNA, the CDR3 is TGTGCCAGCAGCCTTACAGTCTCTGGAAACACCATGTATTTT. The gene calls are TRBV27 and TRBJ1-3; D unclear. CDR1 MNHEY and CDR2 SMNVEV come from the germline V gene (reference sequence). This CDR3 has 14 residues.